What follows are 29 T cell receptor beta chains derived from one specimen sequenced in a study of T cell repertoires in cytomegalovirus infection. TCRdb used MiXCR to reprocess the reads, holding one entry per CDR3 protein. Among some 560,000 distinct CDR3 sequences listed, about 39% were seen once. No antigen has been assigned to these receptors. Sequencing was performed on cultured PBMCs, taken from culture after CMV antigen stimulation. The receptors here all came from a human donor in good health (CMV status not recorded). Some clones in this sample may be carry-over from other donors' samples.

This clonotype was seen a handful of times. This chain uses TRBV20-1 with TRBJ2-3, with 10 nucleotides matching TRBD2. The CDR3 covers 14 residues. The trim removed 0 bases at V and 4 bases at J, leaving 1 base unmatched. Germline assignment: CDR1 DFQATT and CDR2 SNEGSKA (reference sequence). As DNA, the CDR3 is TGCAGTGCTAGAGAGAGCGGGAGGGCAGATACGCAGTATTTT. This translates into CSARESGRADTQYF.

The rearrangement uses TRBV4-1 and TRBJ1-6, with D uncertain. Per germline, CDR1 MGHRA and CDR2 YSYEKL. V was shortened by 1 base and J by 0 bases, with 13 bases between the two germline ends. The CDR3 has 18 residues. This chain's CDR3 is CASSQVYGISSYNSPLHF. The CDR3 DNA is TGCGCCAGCAGCCAAGTTTACGGCATAAGCTCCTATAATTCACCCCTCCACTTT.

The rearrangement uses TRBV7-9 and TRBJ2-5, with D tentatively TRBD2 (6 bases). The germline V gene encodes CDR1 SEHNR and CDR2 FQNEAQ (reference sequence). The V end was cut by 0 bases, the J end by 9 bases, with 17 bases between. This CDR3 is built from 15 residues. The CDR3 DNA follows: TGTGCCAGCAGCTTAGCGACGCGACCAACGGGGGCCCAGTACTTC. Its protein is CASSLATRPTGAQYF.

This clonotype was counted between two and nine times. The V and J genes are TRBV12-3 or TRBV12-4 and TRBJ1-4; 8 bases line up with TRBD1. Losses at the gene ends were 5 bases for V and 8 bases for J; bases not matched to a gene: 7. There are 14 residues in the CDR3. CDR3 nucleotides: TGTGCCAGCAGTCGGACAGGGCTTGGCGAAAAACTGTTTTTT. This gives the protein CASSRTGLGEKLFF.

V and J are TRBV7-2 and TRBJ2-2; 12 nucleotides agree with TRBD2. J lost 7 bases, V lost 4 bases, and 4 bases had no gene match. Germline V CDR1 and CDR2: SGHTA, FQGNSA. The CDR3 extends over 15 amino acids. The DNA of the CDR3 is TGTGCCAGCAGCTCGATGGGACTAGCGGGCGGGGAGCTGTTTTTT. Its translation is CASSSMGLAGGELFF.

J is TRBJ1-1 and V is TRBV7-2; tentative D call: TRBD1 (6 bases). CDR3 length equals 16 residues. The germline V and J ends were trimmed by 6 bases and 1 base, with 18 bases remaining between them. CDR1 SGHTA and CDR2 FQGNSA come from the germline V gene. The CDR3 here is CASRPGQTYSNTEAFF. The CDR3, as DNA: TGTGCCAGCAGGCCCGGACAGACTTATTCGAACACTGAAGCTTTCTTT.

This rearrangement joins TRBV15 to TRBJ2-5; 8 positions match TRBD2. CDR1 LNHNV and CDR2 YYDKDF come from the germline V gene (reference sequence). The CDR3 length is 18 residues. V dropped 0 bases and J dropped 2; count of bases not matched to a gene: 11. The DNA of the CDR3 is TGTGCCACCAGCAGAGATCCGGGAACTAGCGGATGGCAAGAGACCCAGTACTTC. It specifies CATSRDPGTSGWQETQYF. The full variable domain, with the rest looked up from reference TRBV15 and TRBJ2-5, is DAMVIQNPRYQVTQFGKPVTLSCSQTLNHNVMYWYQQKSSQAPKLLFHYYDKDFNNEADTPDNFQSRRPNTSFCFLDIRSPGLGDTAMYLCATSRDPGTSGWQETQYFGPGTRLLVL.

The chain has TRBV10-3 and TRBJ2-7; D may be TRBD2 (6 bases). The germline V and J ends were trimmed by 3 bases and 5 bases, with 17 bases remaining between them. The CDR3 consists of 15 residues. CDR1 ENHRY and CDR2 SYGVKD come from the germline V gene. In DNA form, the CDR3 reads TGTGCCATCAGTGATGGGACTTCAACTGAGGACGAGCAGTACTTC. It yields the protein CAISDGTSTEDEQYF.

This clonotype was picked up many times. J is TRBJ2-3 and V is TRBV7-2, with 12 bases that match TRBD2. Germline CDR1 and CDR2: SGHTA and FQGNSA. J lost 7 bases, V lost 2 bases, and 7 bases had no gene match. CDR3 length: 16 residues. CDR3 loop: CASSLSSSGGGNTQYF. The CDR3 nucleotides read TGTGCCAGCAGCTTAAGCTCTAGCGGGGGGGGAAATACGCAGTATTTT.

The V gene is TRBV7-2, the J gene TRBJ2-7, with 11 positions matching TRBD2. CDR3 length equals 14 residues. CDR1 is SGHTA and CDR2 is FQGNSA in the germline V gene. V shed 4 bases and J 7 bases; nucleotides not matched to a gene: 6. The CDR3 nucleotides are TGTGCCAGCAGCTATAGCGGGGGGGCGAGGGAGCAGTACTTC. It yields the protein CASSYSGGAREQYF. The whole variable domain, remainder taken from reference TRBV7-2 and TRBJ2-7, is GAGVSQSPSNKVTEKGKDVELRCDPISGHTALYWYRQSLGQGLEFLIYFQGNSAPDKSGLPSDRFSAERTGGSVSTLTIQRTQQEDSAVYLCASSYSGGAREQYFGPGTRLTVT.

This clonotype was counted between two and nine times. V gene TRBV7-2 combines with J gene TRBJ2-2; TRBD2 matches at 10 bases. The germline V gene encodes CDR1 SGHTA and CDR2 FQGNSA. CDR3 length: 15 residues. The V segment lost 5 bases and the J segment 4 bases; nucleotides outside the gene matches: 4. The CDR3 protein is CASSPSSGGTGELFF. CDR3 sequence (DNA): TGTGCCAGCAGCCCCTCTAGCGGGGGCACCGGGGAGCTGTTTTTT.

This clonotype came up a few times. The chain carries TRBV7-8 and TRBJ2-6; a weak D match, TRBD2 (6 bases). CDR3 length equals 17 residues. Germline CDR1 is SGHVS and CDR2 is FQNEAQ. V lost 7 bases, J lost 2 bases, and 18 bases lay in between. The CDR3 loop is CASKGSGRRTGANVLTF. Written as DNA, the CDR3 is TGTGCCAGCAAGGGCAGTGGGAGGAGAACTGGGGCCAACGTCCTGACTTTC.

CDR3 amino acids: CASSSIRRDSPLHF. CDR3 DNA: TGTGCCAGCAGTTCAATCAGGCGGGACTCACCCCTCCACTTT. The V call is TRBV12-3 or TRBV12-4, the J call TRBJ1-6; D perhaps matches TRBD1 (5 bases). V was trimmed by 4 bases and J by 10 bases, leaving 14 bases between them. The length of the CDR3 is 14 residues.

This clonotype was observed a few times. The rearrangement joins TRBV28 to TRBJ2-2; the D gene is possibly TRBD1 (6 bases). Germline loops: CDR1 MDHEN, CDR2 SYDVKM. Trimming pared 11 bases from V and 1 base from J, leaving 14 bases between. This CDR3 contains 14 residues. As DNA, the CDR3 is TGTGCCTACCGGGAAGGGGGGAACACCGGGGAGCTGTTTTTT. As protein: CAYREGGNTGELFF.

This clonotype was observed a handful of times. The genes are TRBV12-3 or TRBV12-4 and TRBJ1-4; no definite D call. The CDR3 totals 13 residues. V lost 4 bases and J 0 bases, leaving 3 bases between the germline ends. This CDR3 is CASSSATNEKLFF. The CDR3 region has the DNA TGTGCCAGCAGTTCAGCAACTAATGAAAAACTGTTTTTT.

This clonotype was picked up a small number of times. This chain joins TRBV7-6 and TRBJ2-1; 9 nucleotides line up with TRBD2. CDR3 size: 18 residues. J lost 7 bases, V lost 2 bases, and 15 bases had no gene match. Germline V CDR1 and CDR2: SGHVS, FNYEAQ. CDR3 nucleotides: TGTGCCAGCAGCTTATGGCAGGGGGGTAGCGGGAGTACAAATGAGCAGTTCTTC. Translated, it gives CASSLWQGGSGSTNEQFF.

This sequence joins TRBV7-2 and TRBJ2-3, with 9 bases aligning to TRBD2. Germline V gives CDR1 SGHTA, CDR2 FQGNSA. The CDR3 is made up of 17 amino acids. Trimming took 0 bases from V and 4 from J; bases not matched to a gene: 8. The CDR3: CASSLAGSGGWADTQYF. DNA of the CDR3: TGTGCCAGCAGCTTAGCGGGGAGCGGGGGGTGGGCAGATACGCAGTATTTT.

A remark on this clonotype: A much larger clone lies a single base off, so this may be a read error. The chain uses TRBV7-2 and TRBJ2-7; D is perhaps TRBD1 (6 bases). The CDR3 spans 12 residues. CDR1 is SGHTA and CDR2 is FQGNSA in the germline V gene. CDR3 sequence: CVSSLKQGEQYF. The CDR3, as DNA: TGTGTCAGCAGCTTGAAACAGGGCGAGCAGTACTTC.

This clonotype is a singleton in its sample. This CDR3 reads CASSLAQRGGGPGELFF. In DNA, the CDR3 is TGTGCCAGCAGCTTGGCCCAACGCGGGGGTGGACCCGGGGAGCTGTTTTTT. This chain uses TRBV5-4 with TRBJ2-2, with TRBD2 identical over 7 bases. Trimming removed 0 bases from V and 6 bases from J; junction bases left unmatched: 11. The CDR3 is made up of 17 amino acids. CDR1 is SGHNT, CDR2 YYREEE, per germline (reference sequence).

The chain combines TRBV6-1 with TRBJ2-7; a possible D gene is TRBD1 (5 bases). Germline loops: CDR1 MNHNS, CDR2 SASEGT. There are 13 residues in the CDR3. Trimming shortened V by 7 bases and J by 2 bases, and 12 bases separated the two germline ends. CDR3 nucleotides: TGTGCCAGCAAAACCCCAGGGACCTACGAGCAGTACTTC. Translated: CASKTPGTYEQYF.

This clonotype was picked up a small number of times. This sequence joins TRBV7-8 and TRBJ2-1; the match to TRBD1 covers 10 bases. This CDR3 region has 15 residues. Germline CDR1 SGHVS, CDR2 FQNEAQ. Trimming took 3 bases from V and 7 from J; bases not matched to a gene: 6. CDR3 sequence reads: CASSLRTGGLNEQFF. In DNA, the CDR3 is TGTGCCAGCAGCTTGCGGACAGGGGGACTAAATGAGCAGTTCTTC.

V usage is TRBV28 and J usage is TRBJ1-5; maybe TRBD1 (6 bases). CDR3 length equals 16 residues. Germline CDR1 reads MDHEN; CDR2 reads SYDVKM. Deletions cut 4 bases from V and 2 bases from J, with 15 bases between. CDR3 loop: CASSSPAAGGNQPQHF. For the CDR3, the DNA is TGTGCCAGCAGTTCCCCCGCGGCAGGGGGCAATCAGCCCCAGCATTTT. The full variable domain, its missing parts supplied by reference TRBV28 and TRBJ1-5, is DVKVTQSSRYLVKRTGEKVFLECVQDMDHENMFWYRQDPGLGLRLIYFSYDVKMKEKGDIPEGYSVSREKKERFSLILESASTNQTSMYLCASSSPAAGGNQPQHFGDGTRLSIL.

In its sample, this clonotype was seen a few times. V is TRBV12-3 or TRBV12-4 and J is TRBJ2-5, with 10 bases identical to TRBD1. The CDR3 consists of 19 residues. V was pared by 7 bases and J by 6 bases, with 23 bases of the junction left unmatched. This CDR3 is CASTQGHGTGVRAVKTQYF. For the CDR3, the DNA is TGTGCCAGCACCCAAGGTCATGGGACAGGGGTTCGAGCTGTGAAGACCCAGTACTTC.

This clonotype was picked up many times. This chain uses TRBV7-8 with TRBJ1-4, with 9 positions matching TRBD1. This CDR3 has 13 residues. CDR1 and CDR2 from the germline V gene are SGHVS and FQNEAQ. Germline trimming cut 5 bases from V and 8 bases from J; bases unmatched to any gene: 3. CDR3 sequence: CASSRDREEKLFF. Written as DNA, the CDR3 is TGTGCCAGCAGCCGGGACAGGGAGGAAAAACTGTTTTTT.

This clonotype has more than one count but fewer than ten. V gene TRBV12-3 or TRBV12-4 combines with J gene TRBJ2-4, with 12 bases identical to TRBD2. V lost 6 bases to trimming and J lost 15 bases; unmatched junction nucleotides: 9. The CDR3 loop spans 13 amino acids. CDR3 loop: CASSHSSGGARYF. In DNA form, the CDR3 reads TGTGCCAGCAGCCATTCTAGCGGGGGGGCGAGGTACTTC.

This clonotype was seen more than once but under ten times. The rearrangement links TRBV23-1 to TRBJ1-1; D unclear. TRBV23-1 is an ORF for which the function is uncertain. CDR3 length: 14 residues. V lost 8 bases to trimming and J lost 7 bases, with 20 bases between them. The CDR3 spells CASAQGNPGSEAFF. DNA of the CDR3: TGCGCCAGCGCCCAAGGAAACCCGGGGAGTGAAGCTTTCTTT.

V gene TRBV7-6 combines with J gene TRBJ2-1; perhaps TRBD1 as D (6 bases). V lost 5 bases and J lost 3, with 14 bases in between. This CDR3 comprises 15 residues. Germline CDR1 and CDR2: SGHVS and FNYEAQ. The CDR3 region has the DNA TGTGCCAGCAGCCAAGGACAGACCTTCTACAATGAGCAGTTCTTC. Translation: CASSQGQTFYNEQFF.

The chain joins TRBV11-2 to TRBJ2-5; D gene ambiguous. Germline values: CDR1 SGHAT, CDR2 FQNNGV. The CDR3 has 12 amino acids. The germline V and J ends were trimmed by 6 bases and 4 bases, with 9 bases remaining between them. The CDR3 reads CASRSRGETQYF. CDR3 in DNA: TGTGCCAGCAGGTCGAGAGGAGAGACCCAGTACTTC.

This clonotype came up a few times. The chain recombines TRBV7-9 with TRBJ2-5, with 8 bases lining up with TRBD2. The CDR3 is made up of 15 amino acids. CDR1 and CDR2 from the germline V gene are SEHNR and FQNEAQ (reference sequence). Trimming removed 1 base from V and 5 bases from J; junction bases left unmatched: 6. The CDR3 reads CASSLGRLAIETQYF. The CDR3, as DNA: TGTGCCAGCAGCTTAGGACGACTAGCGATTGAGACCCAGTACTTC.